The 21 T cell receptor beta chains listed next were all sequenced from one sample in a study of T-cell reconstitution after alpha-beta-depleted transplantation in children. Preparation of the TCRbeta library used unique molecular identifiers. MiXCR, run by TCRdb on the PCR reads, gives a single entry per CDR3 protein. The table shows about 640,000 distinct CDR3 sequences, with 10% to 15% occurring only once. The specimen comprised PBMCs, mostly from graft donor cells, sampled 360 days after TCRalphabeta/CD19-depleted stem cell transplant. The receptor source for this set is a male patient younger than 18 who had a stem cell transplant for acute myeloid leukemia, so the T cells may come from the graft donor.

This clonotype was detected a few times. The J gene is TRBJ2-1, the V gene TRBV11-1; 8 nucleotides agree with TRBD2. The CDR3 length is 18 residues. The V gene end was trimmed by 2 bases and the J gene end by 0 bases; junction bases not matched to a gene: 9. Germline CDR1 is SGHAT and CDR2 is FQDESV (reference sequence). The CDR3: CASSLKGLAGLSYNEQFF. Here the CDR3 DNA reads TGTGCCAGCAGCTTAAAAGGGCTAGCGGGCCTCTCCTACAATGAGCAGTTCTTC.

The J gene is TRBJ1-1, the V gene TRBV20-1; maybe TRBD1 (6 bases). The germline V gene encodes CDR1 DFQATT and CDR2 SNEGSKA (reference sequence). With 4 bases removed from V and 11 bases from J, the gap between germline ends came to 20 bases. CDR3 length: 13 residues. The CDR3 region has the DNA TGCAGTGCTAACCATGACAGGTTCCAGAGGGCTTTCTTT. It yields the protein CSANHDRFQRAFF.

The rearrangement links TRBV4-2 to TRBJ2-7; D may be TRBD1 (6 bases). The V and J ends lost 0 bases and 6 bases respectively, with 15 bases between them. CDR1 is LGHNA and CDR2 is YNFKEQ in the germline V gene. The CDR3 is 15 residues long. Here the CDR3 reads CASSQDNRAKGEQYF. CDR3 in DNA: TGTGCCAGCAGCCAAGATAACAGGGCCAAGGGCGAGCAGTACTTC.

This clonotype has only a few counts. The J gene is TRBJ2-5, the V gene TRBV6-2 or TRBV6-3; no clear D. The CDR3 has 12 residues. V was clipped by 1 base and J by 5 bases, with 5 bases between them. Germline CDR1 is MNHEY and CDR2 is SVGEGT. The CDR3 region is CASSYWTETQYF. Here the CDR3 DNA reads TGTGCCAGCAGTTACTGGACGGAGACCCAGTACTTC.

Written as DNA, the CDR3 is TGCAGTGCTAGCACGAACCGGCTAGCGGCCGGGGAGCTGTTTTTT. Translation: CSASTNRLAAGELFF. V gene TRBV20-1 combines with J gene TRBJ2-2, with 7 bases matching TRBD2. The CDR3 length is 15 residues. J lost 6 bases, V lost 3 bases, and 10 bases had no gene match. Germline-derived CDR1 and CDR2 are DFQATT and SNEGSKA (reference sequence).

The J gene is TRBJ2-5, the V gene TRBV18; 9 positions agree with TRBD1. V dropped 2 bases and J dropped 6; count of bases not matched to a gene: 4. The CDR3 length is 14 residues. Germline values: CDR1 KGHSH, CDR2 LQKENI. The CDR3 spells CASSPGQGWKTQYF. Written as DNA, the CDR3 is TGTGCCAGCTCACCAGGACAGGGGTGGAAGACCCAGTACTTC. Together with reference TRBV18 and TRBJ2-5, the CDR3 gives the full variable domain: NAGVMQNPRHLVRRRGQEARLRCSPMKGHSHVYWYRQLPEEGLKFMVYLQKENIIDESGMPKERFSAEFPKEGPSILRIQQVVRGDSAAYFCASSPGQGWKTQYFGPGTRLLVL.

This clonotype was counted between two and nine times. V usage is TRBV10-3 and J usage is TRBJ2-3, with 10 nucleotides matching TRBD1. J lost 7 bases, V lost 3 bases, and 7 bases had no gene match. The CDR3 is made up of 15 amino acids. Germline values: CDR1 ENHRY, CDR2 SYGVKD. The CDR3 DNA sequence: TGTGCCATCAGTGACAAGACAGGGGGCGCACATACGCAGTATTTT. Protein sequence: CAISDKTGGAHTQYF.

The chain combines TRBV20-1 with TRBJ2-2; 10 bases agree with TRBD1. The CDR3 has 13 residues. Germline loops: CDR1 DFQATT, CDR2 SNEGSKA (reference sequence). V dropped 5 bases and J dropped 5; count of bases not matched to a gene: 2. DNA for the CDR3: TGCAGTGCTCGGACAGGGGGGACCGGGGAGCTGTTTTTT. Its protein product is CSARTGGTGELFF.

The chain combines TRBV28 with TRBJ1-1; 11 nucleotides match TRBD1. Germline CDR1 and CDR2: MDHEN and SYDVKM. The CDR3 covers 11 residues. V lost 7 bases to trimming and J lost 11 bases; unmatched junction nucleotides: 3. The CDR3 DNA is TGTGCCAGCACCCGGGACAGGGGGGCTTTCTTT. Its protein product is CASTRDRGAFF. Using reference TRBV28 and TRBJ1-1 for the parts outside the CDR3, the full variable domain is DVKVTQSSRYLVKRTGEKVFLECVQDMDHENMFWYRQDPGLGLRLIYFSYDVKMKEKGDIPEGYSVSREKKERFSLILESASTNQTSMYLCASTRDRGAFFGQGTRLTVV.

The chain links TRBV29-1 to TRBJ2-7; D call uncertain. Trimming took 4 bases from V and 5 from J, leaving 12 bases between them. Germline assignment: CDR1 SQVTM and CDR2 ANQGSEA. This CDR3 has 12 amino acids. DNA of the CDR3: TGCAGCGTTGTAGAATGGCAGGACGAGCAGTACTTC. Translated: CSVVEWQDEQYF.

The rearrangement links TRBV4-2 to TRBJ1-5; the D gene is possibly TRBD1 (5 bases). The CDR3 is 15 residues long. The germline V gene has CDR1 LGHNA and CDR2 YNFKEQ. V dropped 0 bases and J dropped 9 bases, with 15 bases sitting between them. CDR3 in amino acids: CASSQDPGGPWPQHF. Here the CDR3 DNA reads TGTGCCAGCAGCCAAGATCCCGGGGGACCCTGGCCCCAGCATTTT.

The V and J genes are TRBV20-1 and TRBJ2-1; D is uncertain. The germline V gene has CDR1 DFQATT and CDR2 SNEGSKA (reference sequence). V lost 2 bases and J lost 8, with 19 bases in between. CDR3 length: 15 amino acids. The CDR3 sequence: CSARSLAAPSDEQFF. DNA of the CDR3: TGCAGTGCTAGATCCCTGGCGGCCCCCAGCGATGAGCAGTTCTTC.

This clonotype occurred a few times. The chain's CDR3 is CASSLWTGLQETQYF. CDR3 DNA: TGTGCCAGCAGTTTGTGGACAGGCCTTCAAGAGACCCAGTACTTC. The J gene is TRBJ2-5, the V gene TRBV28; 7 nucleotides line up with TRBD1. V shed 3 bases and J 2 bases; nucleotides not matched to a gene: 6. The CDR3 loop spans 15 amino acids. Germline CDR1 and CDR2: MDHEN and SYDVKM.

This clonotype was counted only a few times. The chain recombines TRBV12-3 or TRBV12-4 with TRBJ2-3; TRBD2 aligns across 9 bases. This CDR3 spans 15 amino acids. Trimming cost V 5 bases and J 0 bases; bases outside gene matches: 3. CDR3 sequence reads: CASSQTSGSTDTQYF. The CDR3 DNA reads as TGTGCCAGCAGTCAGACTAGCGGAAGCACAGATACGCAGTATTTT.

Regarding this clonotype: The junction departs from germline at one end; a sequencing error may be responsible. The chain links TRBV3-1 to TRBJ2-7; D unresolved. The length of the CDR3 is 17 residues. The germline CDR1 and CDR2 sequences are LGHDT and YNNKEL (reference sequence). This CDR3 is CASTQSTRPESSYEQYF. CDR3 coding DNA: TGTGCCAGCACCCAATCAACCCGACCTGAGAGCTCCTACGAGCAGTACTTC.

This chain connects TRBV18 to TRBJ2-2; D may be TRBD2 (5 bases). Deletions cut 3 bases from V and 7 bases from J, with 15 bases between. The CDR3 contains 15 residues. The germline V gene encodes CDR1 KGHSH and CDR2 LQKENI. The CDR3 here is CASSPEAAAFGELFF. CDR3 nucleotide sequence: TGTGCCAGCTCACCGGAAGCGGCGGCGTTCGGGGAGCTGTTTTTT.

This clonotype occurred many times. The V gene is TRBV7-9, the J gene TRBJ2-1; the D is unclear. In germline, CDR1 is SEHNR, CDR2 FQNEAQ (reference sequence). Trimming left V 5 bases short and J 16 bases short, with 9 bases between. This CDR3 spans 9 amino acids. The CDR3 nucleotides read TGTGCCAGCAGCGAACGCGTATTCTTC. Protein sequence: CASSERVFF.

This sequence joins TRBV14 and TRBJ2-5; 9 bases line up with TRBD2. Germline CDR1 and CDR2: SGHDN and FVKESK. V dropped 4 bases and J dropped 5; count of bases not matched to a gene: 5. The CDR3 runs to 14 residues. Here the CDR3 DNA reads TGTGCCAGCAGCCTAGCGGGAGCTGCGGAGACCCAGTACTTC. Its protein product is CASSLAGAAETQYF.

This clonotype was observed a handful of times. The V gene is TRBV18, the J gene TRBJ2-7; 9 bases match TRBD1. This CDR3 has 13 amino acids. CDR1 and CDR2 from the germline V gene are KGHSH and LQKENI. The trim removed 5 bases at V and 6 bases at J, leaving 5 bases unmatched. The CDR3 here is CASSVGTGSEQYF. DNA for the CDR3: TGTGCCAGCTCAGTCGGGACAGGGAGCGAGCAGTACTTC.

This clonotype was counted a few times. The chain recombines TRBV5-4 with TRBJ2-1; tentatively, D is TRBD2 (6 bases). V lost 0 bases and J lost 1, with 11 bases in between. Germline lookup yields CDR1 SGHNT and CDR2 YYREEE (reference sequence). This CDR3 has 16 amino acids. This chain's CDR3 is CASSLGLGGSYNEQFF. The CDR3 DNA reads as TGTGCCAGCAGCTTGGGCCTGGGGGGTTCCTACAATGAGCAGTTCTTC.

This clonotype was detected a few times. Germline and junction disagree at one end, which may indicate a read error. The V gene is TRBV12-3 or TRBV12-4, the J gene TRBJ2-1; TRBD2 matches at 9 bases. The CDR3 totals 16 residues. CDR3 amino acids: CASSLSSGIGYTEQFF. CDR3 DNA: TGTGCCAGCAGTTTATCTAGCGGGATAGGGTACACTGAGCAGTTCTTC.